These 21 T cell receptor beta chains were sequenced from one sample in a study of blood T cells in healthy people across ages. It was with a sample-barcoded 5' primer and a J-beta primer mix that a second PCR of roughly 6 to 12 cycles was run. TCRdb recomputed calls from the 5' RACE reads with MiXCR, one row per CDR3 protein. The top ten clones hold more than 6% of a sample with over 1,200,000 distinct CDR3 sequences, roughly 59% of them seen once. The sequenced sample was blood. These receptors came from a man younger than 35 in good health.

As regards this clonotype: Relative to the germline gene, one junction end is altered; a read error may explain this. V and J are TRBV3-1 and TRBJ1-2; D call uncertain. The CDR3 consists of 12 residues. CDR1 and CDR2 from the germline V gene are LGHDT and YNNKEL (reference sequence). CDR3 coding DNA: TGTGCCGGCAGCCCCCACGGCTATGGCTACACCTTC. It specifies CAGSPHGYGYTF.

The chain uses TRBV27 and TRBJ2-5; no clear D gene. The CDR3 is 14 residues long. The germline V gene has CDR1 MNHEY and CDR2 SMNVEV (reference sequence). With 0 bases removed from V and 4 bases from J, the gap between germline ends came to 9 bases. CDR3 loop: CASSLSVETETQYF. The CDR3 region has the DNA TGTGCCAGCAGTTTATCGGTAGAGACAGAGACCCAGTACTTC.

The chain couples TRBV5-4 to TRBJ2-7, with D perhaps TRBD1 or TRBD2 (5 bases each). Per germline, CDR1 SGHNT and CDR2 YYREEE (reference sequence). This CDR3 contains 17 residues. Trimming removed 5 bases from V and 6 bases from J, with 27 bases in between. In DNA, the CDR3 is TGTGCCAGCAGTCCTACTTGGACGGGGACGAATTTCTCCGAGCAGTACTTC. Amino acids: CASSPTWTGTNFSEQYF.

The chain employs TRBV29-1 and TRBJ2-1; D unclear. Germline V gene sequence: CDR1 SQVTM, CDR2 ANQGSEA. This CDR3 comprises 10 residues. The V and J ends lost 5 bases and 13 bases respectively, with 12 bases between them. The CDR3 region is CSVHGETQFF. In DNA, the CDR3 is TGCAGCGTTCACGGAGAGACCCAGTTCTTC.

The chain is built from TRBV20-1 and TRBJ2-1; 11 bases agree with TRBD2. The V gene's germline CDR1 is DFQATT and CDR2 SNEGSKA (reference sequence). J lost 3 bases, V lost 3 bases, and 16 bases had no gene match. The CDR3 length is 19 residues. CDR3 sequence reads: CSARVPGTSGKVYYNEQFF. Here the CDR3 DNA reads TGCAGTGCTAGGGTGCCCGGGACTAGCGGAAAAGTTTACTACAATGAGCAGTTCTTC.

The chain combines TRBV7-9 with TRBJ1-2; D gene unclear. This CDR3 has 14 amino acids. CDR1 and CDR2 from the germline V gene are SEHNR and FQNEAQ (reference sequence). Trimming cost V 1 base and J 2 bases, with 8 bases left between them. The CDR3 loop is CASSLGTENYGYTF. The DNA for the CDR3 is TGTGCCAGCAGCTTAGGGACTGAGAACTATGGCTACACCTTC.

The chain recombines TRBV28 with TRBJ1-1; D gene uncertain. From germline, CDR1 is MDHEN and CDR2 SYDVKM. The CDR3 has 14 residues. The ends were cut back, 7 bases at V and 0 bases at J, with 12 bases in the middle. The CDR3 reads CASMATRVNTEAFF. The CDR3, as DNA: TGTGCCAGCATGGCCACTAGGGTGAACACTGAAGCTTTCTTT.

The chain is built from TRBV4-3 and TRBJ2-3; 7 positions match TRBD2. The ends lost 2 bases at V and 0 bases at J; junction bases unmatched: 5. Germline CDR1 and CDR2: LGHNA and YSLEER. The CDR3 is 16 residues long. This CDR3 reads CASSQQVAGSTDTQYF. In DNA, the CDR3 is TGCGCCAGCAGCCAACAGGTAGCGGGTAGCACAGATACGCAGTATTTT.

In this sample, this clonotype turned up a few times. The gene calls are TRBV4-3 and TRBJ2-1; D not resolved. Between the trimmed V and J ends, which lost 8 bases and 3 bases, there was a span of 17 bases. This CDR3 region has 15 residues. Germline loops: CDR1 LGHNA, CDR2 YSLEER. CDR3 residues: CASSPVEVLYNEQFF. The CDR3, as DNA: TGCGCCAGCTCACCAGTAGAGGTTCTCTACAATGAGCAGTTCTTC.

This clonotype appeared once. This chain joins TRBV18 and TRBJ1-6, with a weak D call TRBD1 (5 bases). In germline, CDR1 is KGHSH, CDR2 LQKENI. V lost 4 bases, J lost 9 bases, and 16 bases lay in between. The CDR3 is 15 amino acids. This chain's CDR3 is CASSRGARDGSPLHF. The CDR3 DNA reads TGTGCCAGCTCACGGGGCGCCAGGGATGGTTCACCCCTCCACTTT.

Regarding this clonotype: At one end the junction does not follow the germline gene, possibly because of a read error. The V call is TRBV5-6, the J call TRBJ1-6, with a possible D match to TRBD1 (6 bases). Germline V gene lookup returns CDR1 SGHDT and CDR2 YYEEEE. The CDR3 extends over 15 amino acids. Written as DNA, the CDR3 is TGTGCCAACAGCGAAGGAACAGGGTATAATTCACCCCTCCACTTT. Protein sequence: CANSEGTGYNSPLHF. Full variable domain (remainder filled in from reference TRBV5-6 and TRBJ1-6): DAGVTQSPTHLIKTRGQQVTLRCSPKSGHDTVSWYQQALGQGPQFIFQYYEEEERQRGNFPDRFSGHQFPNYSSELNVNALLLGDSALYLCANSEGTGYNSPLHFGNGTRLTVT.

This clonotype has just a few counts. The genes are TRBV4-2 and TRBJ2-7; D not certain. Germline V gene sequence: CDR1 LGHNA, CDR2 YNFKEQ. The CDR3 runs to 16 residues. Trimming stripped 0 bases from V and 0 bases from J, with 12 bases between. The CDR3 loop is CASSQEWQVSSYEQYF. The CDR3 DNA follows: TGTGCCAGCAGCCAAGAATGGCAGGTTAGCTCCTACGAGCAGTACTTC.

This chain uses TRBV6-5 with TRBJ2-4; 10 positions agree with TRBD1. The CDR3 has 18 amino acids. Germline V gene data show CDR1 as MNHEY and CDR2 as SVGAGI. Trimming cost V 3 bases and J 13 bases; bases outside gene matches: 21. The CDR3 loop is CASSYLGTGERFFYGQYF. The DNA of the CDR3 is TGTGCCAGCAGTTATTTGGGGACAGGGGAACGTTTTTTCTACGGGCAGTACTTC.

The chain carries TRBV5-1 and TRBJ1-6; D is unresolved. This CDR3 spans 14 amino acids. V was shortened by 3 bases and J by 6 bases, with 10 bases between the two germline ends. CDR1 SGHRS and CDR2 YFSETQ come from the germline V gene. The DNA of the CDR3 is TGCGCCAGCAGCTCAACAGATGGTAATTCACCCCTCCACTTT. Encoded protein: CASSSTDGNSPLHF. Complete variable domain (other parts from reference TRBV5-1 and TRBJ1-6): KAGVTQTPRYLIKTRGQQVTLSCSPISGHRSVSWYQQTPGQGLQFLFEYFSETQRNKGNFPGRFSGRQFSNSRSEMNVSTLELGDSALYLCASSSTDGNSPLHFGNGTRLTVT.

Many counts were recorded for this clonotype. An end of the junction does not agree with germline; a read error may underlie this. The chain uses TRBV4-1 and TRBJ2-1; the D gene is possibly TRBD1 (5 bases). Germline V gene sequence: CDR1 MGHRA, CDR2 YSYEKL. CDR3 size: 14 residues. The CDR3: CASSRQSSYNEQFF. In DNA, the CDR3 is TGTGCCAGCAGCCGACAGAGCTCCTACAATGAGCAGTTCTTC.

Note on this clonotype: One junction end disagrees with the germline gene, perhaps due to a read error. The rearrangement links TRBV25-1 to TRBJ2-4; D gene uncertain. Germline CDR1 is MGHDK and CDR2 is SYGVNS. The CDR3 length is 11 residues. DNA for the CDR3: TGTGCCAGCACAGCCAAAAACATTCCGTACTTC. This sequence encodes CASTAKNIPYF.

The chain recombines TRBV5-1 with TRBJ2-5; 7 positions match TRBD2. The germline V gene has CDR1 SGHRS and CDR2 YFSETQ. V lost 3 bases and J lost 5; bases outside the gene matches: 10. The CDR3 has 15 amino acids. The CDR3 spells CASSWGLTSLETQYF. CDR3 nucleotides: TGCGCCAGCAGCTGGGGACTAACTAGTTTGGAGACCCAGTACTTC.

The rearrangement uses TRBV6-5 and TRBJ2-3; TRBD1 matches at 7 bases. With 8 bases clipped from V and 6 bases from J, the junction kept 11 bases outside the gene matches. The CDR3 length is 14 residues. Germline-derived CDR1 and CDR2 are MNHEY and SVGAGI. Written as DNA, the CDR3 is TGTGCCAGCGGCCAGACAGGGAGCTTGGATACGCAGTATTTT. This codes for CASGQTGSLDTQYF.

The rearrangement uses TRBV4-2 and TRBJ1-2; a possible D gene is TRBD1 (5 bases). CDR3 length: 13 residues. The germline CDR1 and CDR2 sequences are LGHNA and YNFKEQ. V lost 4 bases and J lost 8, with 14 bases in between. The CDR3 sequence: CASSPSDGGGYTF. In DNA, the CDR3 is TGTGCCAGCAGCCCAAGTGACGGGGGAGGCTACACCTTC.

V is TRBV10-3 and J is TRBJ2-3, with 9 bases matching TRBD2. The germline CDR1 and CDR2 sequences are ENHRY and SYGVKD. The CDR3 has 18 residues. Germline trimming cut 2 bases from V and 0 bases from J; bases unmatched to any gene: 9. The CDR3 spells CAISEVTTSGSSTDTQYF. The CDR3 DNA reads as TGTGCCATCAGTGAGGTTACCACTAGCGGGTCTAGCACAGATACGCAGTATTTT.

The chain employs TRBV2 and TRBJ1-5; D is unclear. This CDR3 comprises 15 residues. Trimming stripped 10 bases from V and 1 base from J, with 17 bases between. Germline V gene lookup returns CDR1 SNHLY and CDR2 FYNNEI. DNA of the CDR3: TGTGCCACGGTATCTAGGCCCGGGAGCAATCAGCCCCAGCATTTT. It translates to CATVSRPGSNQPQHF.